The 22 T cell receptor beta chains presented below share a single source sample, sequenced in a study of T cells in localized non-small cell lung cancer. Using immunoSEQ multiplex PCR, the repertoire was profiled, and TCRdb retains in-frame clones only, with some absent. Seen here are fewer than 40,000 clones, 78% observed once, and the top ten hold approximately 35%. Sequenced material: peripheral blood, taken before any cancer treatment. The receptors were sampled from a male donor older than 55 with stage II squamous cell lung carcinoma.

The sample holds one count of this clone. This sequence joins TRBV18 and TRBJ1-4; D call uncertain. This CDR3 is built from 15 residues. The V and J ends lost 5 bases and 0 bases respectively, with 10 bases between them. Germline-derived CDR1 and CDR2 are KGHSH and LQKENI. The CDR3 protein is CASSILEATNEKLFF. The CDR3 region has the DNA TGTGCCAGCTCAATTCTAGAGGCAACTAATGAAAAACTGTTTTTT.

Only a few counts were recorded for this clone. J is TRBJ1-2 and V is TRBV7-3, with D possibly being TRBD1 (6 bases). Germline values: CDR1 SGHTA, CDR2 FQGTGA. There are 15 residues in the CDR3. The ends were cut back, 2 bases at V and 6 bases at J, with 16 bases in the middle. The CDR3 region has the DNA TGTGCCAGCAGCTTAGATATGGGGGCGAGAAATGGCTACACCTTC. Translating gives CASSLDMGARNGYTF.

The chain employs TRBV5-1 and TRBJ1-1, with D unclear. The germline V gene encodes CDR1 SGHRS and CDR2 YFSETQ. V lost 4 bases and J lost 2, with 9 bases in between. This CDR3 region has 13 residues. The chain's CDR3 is CASSPGPNTEAFF. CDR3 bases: TGCGCCAGCAGCCCGGGTCCTAACACTGAAGCTTTCTTT.

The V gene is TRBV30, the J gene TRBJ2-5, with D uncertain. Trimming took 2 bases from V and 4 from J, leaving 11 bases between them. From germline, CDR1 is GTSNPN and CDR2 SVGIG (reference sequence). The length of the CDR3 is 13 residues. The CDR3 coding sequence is TGTGCCTGGAGTCGAAGCCTCCGAGAGACCCAGTACTTC. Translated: CAWSRSLRETQYF.

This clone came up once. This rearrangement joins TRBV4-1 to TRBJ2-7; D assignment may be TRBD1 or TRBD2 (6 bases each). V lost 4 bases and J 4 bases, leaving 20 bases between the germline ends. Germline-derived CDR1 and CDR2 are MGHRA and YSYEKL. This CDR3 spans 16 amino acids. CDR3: CASSLQTGTGAYEQYF. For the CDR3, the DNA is TGCGCCAGCAGCCTCCAAACAGGGACGGGGGCTTACGAGCAGTACTTC.

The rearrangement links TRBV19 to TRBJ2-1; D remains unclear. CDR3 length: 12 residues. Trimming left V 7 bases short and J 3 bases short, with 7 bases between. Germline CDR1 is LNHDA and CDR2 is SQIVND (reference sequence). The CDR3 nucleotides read TGTGCCAGTACCTCGGTCTACAATGAGCAGTTCTTC. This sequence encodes CASTSVYNEQFF.

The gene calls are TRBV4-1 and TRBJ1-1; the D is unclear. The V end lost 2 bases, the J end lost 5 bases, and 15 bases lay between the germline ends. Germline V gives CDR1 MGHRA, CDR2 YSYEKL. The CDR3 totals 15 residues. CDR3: CASSQLPTTTTEAFF. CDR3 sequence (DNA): TGCGCCAGCAGCCAACTGCCGACGACGACGACTGAAGCTTTCTTT.

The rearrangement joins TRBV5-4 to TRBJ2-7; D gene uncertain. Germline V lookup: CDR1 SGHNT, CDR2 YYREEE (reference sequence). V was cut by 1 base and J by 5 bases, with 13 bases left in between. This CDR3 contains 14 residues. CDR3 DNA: TGTGCCAGCAGCTTGCCGTCGAACTTGGACGAGCAGTACTTC. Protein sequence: CASSLPSNLDEQYF.

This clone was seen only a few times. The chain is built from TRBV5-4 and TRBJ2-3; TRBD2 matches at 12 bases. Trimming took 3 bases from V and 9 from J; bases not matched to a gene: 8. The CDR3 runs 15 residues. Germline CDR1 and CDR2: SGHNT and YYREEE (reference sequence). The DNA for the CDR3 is TGTGCCAGCAGCTCTGGACTAGCGGGAATTGGGACGCAGTATTTT. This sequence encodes CASSSGLAGIGTQYF.

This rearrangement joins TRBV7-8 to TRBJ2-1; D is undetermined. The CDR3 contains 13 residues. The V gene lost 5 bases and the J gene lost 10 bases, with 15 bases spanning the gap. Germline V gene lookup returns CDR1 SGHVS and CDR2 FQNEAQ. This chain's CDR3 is CASSPRTESEQFF. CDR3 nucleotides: TGTGCCAGCAGCCCCCGGACCGAAAGCGAGCAGTTCTTC.

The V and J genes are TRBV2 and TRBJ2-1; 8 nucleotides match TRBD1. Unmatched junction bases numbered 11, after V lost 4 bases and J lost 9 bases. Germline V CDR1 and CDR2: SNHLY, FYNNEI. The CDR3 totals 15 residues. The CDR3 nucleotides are TGTGCCAGCAGTGCCAGGGGGCGAACCGTTCGTGAGCAGTTCTTC. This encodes CASSARGRTVREQFF.

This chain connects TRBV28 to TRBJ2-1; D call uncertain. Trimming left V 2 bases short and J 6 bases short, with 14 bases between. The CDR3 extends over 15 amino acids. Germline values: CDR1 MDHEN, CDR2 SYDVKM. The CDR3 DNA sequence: TGTGCCAGCAGTTTACTGGACGTGGTGGGCAATGAGCAGTTCTTC. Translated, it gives CASSLLDVVGNEQFF.

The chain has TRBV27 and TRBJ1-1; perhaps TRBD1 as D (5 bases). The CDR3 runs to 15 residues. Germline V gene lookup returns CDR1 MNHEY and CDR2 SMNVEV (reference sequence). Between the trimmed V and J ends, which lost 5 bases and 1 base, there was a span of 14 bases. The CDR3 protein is CASSPSYQGNTEAFF. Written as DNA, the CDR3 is TGTGCCAGCAGTCCTTCATATCAGGGGAACACTGAAGCTTTCTTT.

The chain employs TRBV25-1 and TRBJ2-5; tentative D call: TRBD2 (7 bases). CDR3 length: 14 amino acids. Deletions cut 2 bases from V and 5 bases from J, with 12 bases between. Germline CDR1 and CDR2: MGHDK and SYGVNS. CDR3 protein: CASSEGGGPETQYF. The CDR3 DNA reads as TGTGCCAGCAGTGAAGGGGGGGGGCCCGAGACCCAGTACTTC.

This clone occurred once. CDR3 DNA sequence: TGTGCCATCAATCCGGGACAGGGGTTTGGCACTGAAGCTTTCTTT. It codes for CAINPGQGFGTEAFF. The chain carries TRBV10-3 and TRBJ1-1; TRBD1 agrees at 10 bases. Trimming at V came to 7 bases and at J to 4 bases, leaving 9 bases not matched to a gene. This CDR3 is built from 15 residues. Germline V gene data show CDR1 as ENHRY and CDR2 as SYGVKD.

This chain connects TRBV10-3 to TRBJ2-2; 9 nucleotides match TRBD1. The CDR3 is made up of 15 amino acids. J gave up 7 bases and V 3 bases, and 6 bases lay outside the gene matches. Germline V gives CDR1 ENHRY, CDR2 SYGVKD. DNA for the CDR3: TGTGCCATCAGTGAACAGGGGGCTAATGGCGGGGAGCTGTTTTTT. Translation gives CAISEQGANGGELFF.

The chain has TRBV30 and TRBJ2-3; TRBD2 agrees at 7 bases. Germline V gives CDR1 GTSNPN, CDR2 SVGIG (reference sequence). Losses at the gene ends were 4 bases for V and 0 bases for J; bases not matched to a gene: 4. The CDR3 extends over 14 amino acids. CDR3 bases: TGTGCCTGGAACCCTAGCGGTAGCACAGATACGCAGTATTTT. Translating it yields CAWNPSGSTDTQYF.

The CDR3 coding sequence is TGCGCCAGCAGCGCCCGCGAACCCAACACCGGGGAGCTGTTTTTT. Residues: CASSAREPNTGELFF. This chain uses TRBV5-1 with TRBJ2-2; D is ambiguous. CDR1 SGHRS and CDR2 YFSETQ come from the germline V gene. Trimming removed 4 bases from V and 2 bases from J, with 12 bases in between. This CDR3 has 15 amino acids.

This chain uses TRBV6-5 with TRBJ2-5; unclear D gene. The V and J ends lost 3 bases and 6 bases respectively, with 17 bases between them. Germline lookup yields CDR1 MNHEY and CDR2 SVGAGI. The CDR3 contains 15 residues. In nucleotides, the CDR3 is TGTGCCAGCAGTTATGTAGGCCAATTAAGGAAGACCCAGTACTTC. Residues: CASSYVGQLRKTQYF.

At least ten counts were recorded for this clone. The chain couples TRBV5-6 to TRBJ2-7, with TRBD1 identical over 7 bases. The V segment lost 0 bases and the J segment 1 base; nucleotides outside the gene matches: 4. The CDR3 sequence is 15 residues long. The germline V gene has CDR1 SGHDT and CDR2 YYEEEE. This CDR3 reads CASSLGTGPSYEQYF. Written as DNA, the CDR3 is TGTGCCAGCAGCTTGGGGACAGGTCCATCCTACGAGCAGTACTTC.

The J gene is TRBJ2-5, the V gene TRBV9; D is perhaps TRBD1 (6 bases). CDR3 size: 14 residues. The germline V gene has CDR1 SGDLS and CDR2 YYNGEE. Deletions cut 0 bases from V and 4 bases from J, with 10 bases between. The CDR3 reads CASSVGGGRETQYF. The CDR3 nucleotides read TGTGCCAGCAGCGTAGGAGGGGGTCGAGAGACCCAGTACTTC.

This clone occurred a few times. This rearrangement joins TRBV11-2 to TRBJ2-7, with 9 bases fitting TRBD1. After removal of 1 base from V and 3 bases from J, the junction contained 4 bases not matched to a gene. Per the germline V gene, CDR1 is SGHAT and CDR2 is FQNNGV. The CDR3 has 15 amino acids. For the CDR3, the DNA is TGTGCCAGCAGCTTAGCCGGGACAGGGAGCTACGAGCAGTACTTC. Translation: CASSLAGTGSYEQYF.